This TCR beta chain appears in the sequencing data of a study of human T cells and chemical hapten exposure. Time point: pre-sensitization, week 0. Treatment in this sample: therapeutic diphenylcyclopropenone sensitization with weekly scalp DPC. CDR3 length equals 14 residues. V was clipped by 2 bases and J by 6 bases, with 13 bases between them. In germline, CDR1 is MDHEN, CDR2 SYDVKM. TCRdb fed the RACE reads into MiXCR, producing one record per CDR3 protein. The sample lists around 200,000 distinct CDR3 sequences, more than 25% occurring once. Source: whole blood, taken in connection with sensitization to the hapten diphenylcyclopropenone (DPC). The sequence derives from a woman aged 25-40 years with alopecia areata. Some clones in this sample may be carry-over from other donors' samples. The chain employs TRBV28 and TRBJ1-1; D is uncertain. This chain's CDR3 is CASSLGQWDPEAFF. CDR3 DNA: TGTGCCAGCAGTTTAGGCCAGTGGGATCCTGAAGCTTTCTTT.